This T cell receptor beta chain was found in a study of response to subunit inactivated influenza vaccine. Findings of the study overall: Authors suggested each seasonal influenza vaccination recruits few new T cells.

Each CDR3 protein gets one entry after TCRdb re-called the RT-PCR reads with MiXCR. Of roughly 700,000 distinct CDR3 sequences listed, 14% are singletons. This clonotype was detected a few times. Its matching antigen is unknown. J was trimmed by 5 bases and V by 7 bases; bases with no gene match: 15. The CDR3 loop spans 15 amino acids. Germline V lookup: CDR1 SQVTM, CDR2 ANQGSEA. This chain joins TRBV29-1 and TRBJ2-5; 8 nucleotides agree with TRBD1. The sequence was collected from a man between 45 and 60 years old who received an inactivated influenza vaccine. The sequenced sample was PBMCs from blood, obtained 14 to 15 days before vaccination. The CDR3, as DNA: TGCAGCGCAGAAGACAGGGGCCAGGGCCCGGAGACCCAGTACTTC. Its protein is CSAEDRGQGPETQYF.